Listed below are T cell receptor beta chains from one sample, sequenced in a study of T cells in Graves' hyperthyroidism and ophthalmopathy. TCRdb recomputed calls from the multiplex PCR reads with MiXCR, one row per CDR3 protein. The sample yields hundreds of thousands of distinct CDR3 sequences, roughly a third seen once. Sequenced input: blood. The receptor source for this set is a woman aged 40-49 years with Graves' hyperthyroidism. CDR3s include the opening cysteine and the closing phenylalanine or tryptophan. A D gene is named only where the DNA matches it firmly. Clone size is not always given. Where it is, it says once, few, many or a class for expanded clones.

TRBD1	TRBV20-1	TRBJ1-1	few	CSASIQGGEAFF	TGCAGTGCTAGTATCCAGGGGGGTGAAGCTTTCTTT
TRBD1	TRBV6-6	TRBJ1-5	few	CASKTDRAINQPQHF	TGTGCCAGCAAAACCGACAGGGCGATCAATCAGCCCCAGCATTTT
TRBD2	TRBV7-3	TRBJ2-5	many	CASSLRPASGDQETQYF	TGTGCCAGCAGCTTAAGACCGGCTAGCGGGGACCAAGAGACCCAGTACTTC
TRBD1	TRBV12-3/TRBV12-4	TRBJ2-7	many	CASSSRGQVDF	TGTGCCAGCAGCTCCAGGGGACAGGTGGACTTC
TRBD1	TRBV10-3	TRBJ2-2	few	CASSLPGQGRTGELFF	TGTGCCAGCAGTCTTCCGGGACAGGGTCGCACCGGGGAGCTGTTTTTT
TRBD1	TRBV2	TRBJ2-1	.	CAGDSEQFF	TGTGCCGGGGACAGTGAGCAGTTCTTC
.	TRBV10-3	TRBJ2-2	.	CATGGTGNTGELFF	TGTGCCACGGGAGGGACAGGGAACACCGGGGAGCTGTTTTTT
.	TRBV6-5	TRBJ1-1	.	CASSTGTSPTGTEAFF	TGTGCCAGCAGCACCGGGACATCTCCCACGGGCACTGAAGCTTTCTTT
.	TRBV6-5	TRBJ1-1	few	CASSSNGAFSGAFF	TGTGCCAGCAGTTCGAACGGGGCCTTTTCCGGAGCTTTCTTT
.	TRBV2	TRBJ2-5	.	CASSEAGGLRETQYF	TGTGCCAGCAGTGAAGCCGGGGGGCTCAGGGAGACCCAGTACTTC
.	TRBV19	TRBJ2-2	few	CASTRTTLDTGELFF	TGTGCCAGTACACGTACCACGTTGGACACCGGGGAGCTGTTTTTT
TRBD1	TRBV29-1	TRBJ1-4	many	CSVGAGGNEKLFF	TGCAGCGTTGGGGCAGGGGGAAATGAAAAACTGTTTTTT
TRBD1	TRBV5-6	TRBJ1-5	few	CASSPKDRGPNQPQHF	TGTGCCAGCAGTCCCAAGGACAGGGGCCCCAATCAGCCCCAGCATTTT
.	TRBV29-1	TRBJ2-7	many	CSVPGLYEQYF	TGCAGCGTCCCTGGTCTATACGAGCAGTACTTC
TRBD1	TRBV7-3	TRBJ2-1	many	CASSLGPGQGINEQFF	TGTGCCAGCAGCTTAGGCCCCGGACAGGGCATCAATGAGCAGTTCTTC